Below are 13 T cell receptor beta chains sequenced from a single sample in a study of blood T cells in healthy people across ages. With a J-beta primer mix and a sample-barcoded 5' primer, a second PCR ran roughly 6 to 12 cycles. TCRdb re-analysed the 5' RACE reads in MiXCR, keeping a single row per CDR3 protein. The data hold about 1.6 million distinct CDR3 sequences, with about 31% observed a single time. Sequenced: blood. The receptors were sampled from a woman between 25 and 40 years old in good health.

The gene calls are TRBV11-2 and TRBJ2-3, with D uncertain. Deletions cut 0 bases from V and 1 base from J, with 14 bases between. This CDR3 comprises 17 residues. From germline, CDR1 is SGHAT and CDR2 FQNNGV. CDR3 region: CASSLDGFRYGTDTQYF. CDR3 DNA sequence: TGTGCCAGCAGCTTAGATGGGTTTAGGTATGGCACAGATACGCAGTATTTT.

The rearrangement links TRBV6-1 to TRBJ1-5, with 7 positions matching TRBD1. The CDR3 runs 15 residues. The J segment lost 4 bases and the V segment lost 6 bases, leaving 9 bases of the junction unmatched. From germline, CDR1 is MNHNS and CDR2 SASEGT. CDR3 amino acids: CASRDQGQINQPQHF. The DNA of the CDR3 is TGTGCCAGCAGAGACCAGGGACAGATTAATCAGCCCCAGCATTTT.

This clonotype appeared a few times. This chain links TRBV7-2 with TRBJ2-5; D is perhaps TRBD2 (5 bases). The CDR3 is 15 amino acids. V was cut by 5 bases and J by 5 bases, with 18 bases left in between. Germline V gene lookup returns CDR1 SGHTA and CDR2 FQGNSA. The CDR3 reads CASSGWYPRGETQYF. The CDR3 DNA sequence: TGTGCCAGCAGCGGGTGGTACCCCCGAGGGGAGACCCAGTACTTC.

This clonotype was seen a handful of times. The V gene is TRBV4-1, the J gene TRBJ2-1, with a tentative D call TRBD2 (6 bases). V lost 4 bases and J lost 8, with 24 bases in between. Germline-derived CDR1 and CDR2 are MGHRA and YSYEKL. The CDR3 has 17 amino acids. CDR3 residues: CASSRYTSSAQSDEQFF. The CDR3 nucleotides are TGCGCCAGCAGCCGGTATACTTCTAGCGCCCAGAGCGATGAGCAGTTCTTC.

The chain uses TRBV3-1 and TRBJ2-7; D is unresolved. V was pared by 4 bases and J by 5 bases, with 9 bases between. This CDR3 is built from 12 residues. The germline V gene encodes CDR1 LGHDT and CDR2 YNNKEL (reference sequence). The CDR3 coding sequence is TGTGCCAGCAGCCTTACCCCGAACGAGCAGTACTTC. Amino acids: CASSLTPNEQYF.

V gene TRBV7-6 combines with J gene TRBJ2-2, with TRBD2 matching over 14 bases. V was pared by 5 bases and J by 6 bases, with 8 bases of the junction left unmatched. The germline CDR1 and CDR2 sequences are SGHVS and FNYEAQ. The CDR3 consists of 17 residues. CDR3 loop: CASSEGLAGVRPGELFF. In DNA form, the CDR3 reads TGTGCCAGCAGCGAGGGACTAGCGGGAGTTCGGCCCGGGGAGCTGTTTTTT. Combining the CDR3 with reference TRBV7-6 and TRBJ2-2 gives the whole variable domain GAGVSQSPRYKVTKRGQDVALRCDPISGHVSLYWYRQALGQGPEFLTYFNYEAQQDKSGLPNDRFSAERPEGSISTLTIQRTEQRDSAMYRCASSEGLAGVRPGELFFGEGSRLTVL.

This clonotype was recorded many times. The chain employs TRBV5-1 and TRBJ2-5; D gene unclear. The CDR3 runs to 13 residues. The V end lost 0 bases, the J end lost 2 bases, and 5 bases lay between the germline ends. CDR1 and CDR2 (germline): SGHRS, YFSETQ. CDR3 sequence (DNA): TGCGCCAGCAGCTTGGGCGGACAAGAGACCCAGTACTTC. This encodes CASSLGGQETQYF.

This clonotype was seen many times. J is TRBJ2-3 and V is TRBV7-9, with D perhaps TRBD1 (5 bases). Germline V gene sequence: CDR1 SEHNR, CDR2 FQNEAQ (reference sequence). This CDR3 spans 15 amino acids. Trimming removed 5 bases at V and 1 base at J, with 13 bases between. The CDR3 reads CASSRDKGRTDTQYF. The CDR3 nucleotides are TGTGCCAGCAGCCGTGACAAGGGGCGCACAGATACGCAGTATTTT.

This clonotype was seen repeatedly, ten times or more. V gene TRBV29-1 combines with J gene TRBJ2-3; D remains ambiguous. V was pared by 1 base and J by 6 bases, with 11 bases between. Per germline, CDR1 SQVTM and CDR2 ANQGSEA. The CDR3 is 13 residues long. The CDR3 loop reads CSVEVLGLDTQYF. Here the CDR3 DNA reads TGCAGCGTTGAAGTTTTGGGGTTGGATACGCAGTATTTT.

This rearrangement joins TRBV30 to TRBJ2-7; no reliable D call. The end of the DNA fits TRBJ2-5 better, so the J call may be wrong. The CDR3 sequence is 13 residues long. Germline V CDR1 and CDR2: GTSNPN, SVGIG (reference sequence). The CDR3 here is CAWSVKQKETQYF. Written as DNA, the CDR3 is TGTGCCTGGAGTGTGAAACAGAAAGAGACCCAGTACTTC.

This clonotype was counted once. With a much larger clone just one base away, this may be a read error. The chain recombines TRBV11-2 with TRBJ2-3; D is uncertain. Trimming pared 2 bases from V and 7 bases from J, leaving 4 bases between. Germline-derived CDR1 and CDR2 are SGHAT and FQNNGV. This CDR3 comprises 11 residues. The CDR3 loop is CASSLKYTQYF. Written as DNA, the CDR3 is TGTGCCAGCAGCTTAAAGTATACGCAGTATTTT.

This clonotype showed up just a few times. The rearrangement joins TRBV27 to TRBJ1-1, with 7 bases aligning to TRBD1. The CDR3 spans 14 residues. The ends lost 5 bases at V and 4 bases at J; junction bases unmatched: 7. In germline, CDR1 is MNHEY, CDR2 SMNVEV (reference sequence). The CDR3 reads CASSNTGARTEAFF. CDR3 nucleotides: TGTGCCAGCAGTAATACAGGGGCCCGCACTGAAGCTTTCTTT.

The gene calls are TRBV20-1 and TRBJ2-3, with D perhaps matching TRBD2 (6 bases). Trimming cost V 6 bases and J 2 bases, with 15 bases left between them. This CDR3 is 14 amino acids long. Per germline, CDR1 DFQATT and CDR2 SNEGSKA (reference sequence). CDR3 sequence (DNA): TGCAGTGCCCCGGCGGGGACCCTCACAGATACGCAGTATTTT. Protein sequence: CSAPAGTLTDTQYF.